This T cell receptor beta chain was captured in a study of OX40 agonist ivuxolimab in advanced cancers. Study-level background: The patients received ivuxolimab by intravenous route every 2 weeks at 0.01 to 10 mg/kg. Regarding the study as a whole: More expanded clones were found, on average, in CD8+ than in CD4+ T cells. Blood T cells, both CD4+ and CD8+, expanded clonally by week 6 at 0.1 to 3.0 mg/kg.

The CDR3 totals 15 residues. CDR1 and CDR2 (germline): SGHVS, FQNEAQ. V lost 7 bases and J lost 6, with 18 bases in between. As regards this clone: Its cognate antigen is unknown.

Repertoires were generated with immunoSEQ multiplex PCR, while TCRdb's copy carries only in-frame clones and drops some. This repertoire shows around 80,000 clones, 88% found once; its top ten account for 0.72%. Patients were ineligible given autoimmune disease history or systemic immunosuppression. Sequenced here: CD4+ or CD8+ T cells sorted from blood, sampled in a trial of the OX40 agonist ivuxolimab. The TCR originated in an adult with an advanced solid tumor such as melanoma, head and neck, liver or kidney cancer. This chain links TRBV7-8 with TRBJ1-4, with D perhaps matching TRBD1 (5 bases). CDR3 amino acids: CASNPTGQFYEKLFF. Here the CDR3 DNA reads TGTGCCAGCAACCCAACCGGACAATTTTATGAAAAACTGTTTTTT.